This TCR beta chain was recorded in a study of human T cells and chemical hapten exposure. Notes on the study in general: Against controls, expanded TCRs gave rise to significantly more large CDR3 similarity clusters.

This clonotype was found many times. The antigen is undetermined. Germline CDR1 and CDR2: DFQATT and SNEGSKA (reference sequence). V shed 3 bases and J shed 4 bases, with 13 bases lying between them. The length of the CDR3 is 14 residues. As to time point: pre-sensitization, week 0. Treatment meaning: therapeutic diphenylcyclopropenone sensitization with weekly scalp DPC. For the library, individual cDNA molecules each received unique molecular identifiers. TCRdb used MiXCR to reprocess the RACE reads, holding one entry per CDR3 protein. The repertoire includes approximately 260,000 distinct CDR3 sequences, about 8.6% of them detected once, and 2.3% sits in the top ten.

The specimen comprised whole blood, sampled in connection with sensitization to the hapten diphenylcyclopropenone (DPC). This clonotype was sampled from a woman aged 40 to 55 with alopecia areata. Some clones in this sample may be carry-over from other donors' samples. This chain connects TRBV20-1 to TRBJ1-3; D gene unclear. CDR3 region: CSASLPEEGNTIYF. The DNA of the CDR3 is TGCAGTGCTAGCCTCCCAGAAGAAGGAAACACCATATATTTT.